The clone carrying this T cell receptor (beta chain) was seen once. The CDR3 extends over 15 amino acids. Trimming took off 6 bases at V and 4 bases at J, with 17 bases between the two ends. CDR1 and CDR2 (germline): SGHKS, YYEKEE (reference sequence). The data were obtained in a study of control samples from healthy donors and cancer patients. Data came from immunoSEQ multiplex PCR; TCRdb stores just in-frame clones and leaves some out. The sample has under 140,000 clones; roughly 90% are singletons. This sequence was found in a woman aged 60-70 years with lung cancer. Input material: PBMCs. The V and J genes are TRBV5-5 and TRBJ2-1, with D maybe TRBD2 (5 bases). CDR3 protein: CASTLGAGQYNEQFF. Written as DNA, the CDR3 is TGTGCCAGCACCCTAGGCGCGGGCCAATACAATGAGCAGTTCTTC.